The rows below give T cell receptor beta chains drawn from one sample of a study of early T cells in non-severe SARS-CoV-2 infection. TCRdb reprocessed the 5' RACE reads with MiXCR, giving one entry per CDR3 protein. Among about 44,000 distinct CDR3 sequences listed, around 6.1% were seen once. Sequenced here: whole blood, sampled at baseline. These receptors came from an adult who was a healthcare worker with PCR-confirmed SARS-CoV-2 infection or an uninfected control (not recorded which). CDR3s include the opening cysteine and the closing phenylalanine or tryptophan. The D gene is left open where the match is weak. Not every row has a clone size; where given, it reads once, few, many or a size class.

V	J	size	D	CDR3	DNA
TRBV18	TRBJ2-4	-	TRBD1	CASSPLDRDNKNIQYF	TGTGCCAGCTCACCACTGGACAGGGACAACAAAAACATTCAGTACTTC
TRBV4-2	TRBJ2-7	many	TRBD2	CASSQEGTSVAYEQYF	TGTGCCAGCAGCCAAGAGGGGACTAGCGTAGCCTACGAGCAGTACTTC
TRBV28	TRBJ2-2	many	-	CASSPQGTGELFF	TGTGCCAGCAGTCCCCAGGGTACCGGGGAGCTGTTTTTT
TRBV6-1	TRBJ2-7	-	-	CASSEGSWDYEQYF	TGTGCCAGCAGTGAAGGGTCGTGGGACTACGAGCAGTACTTC
TRBV4-1	TRBJ2-1	many	TRBD2	CASSPPSGGYREQFF	TGCGCCAGCAGCCCGCCTAGCGGGGGTTATCGGGAGCAGTTCTTC
TRBV5-7	TRBJ2-7	-	-	CASSLSQVYEQYF	TGTGCCAGCAGCTTGAGCCAAGTCTACGAGCAGTACTTC
TRBV2	TRBJ1-1	-	-	CASKKGTNTEAFF	TGTGCCAGCAAAAAAGGGACGAACACTGAAGCTTTCTTT
TRBV7-6	TRBJ1-3	many	-	CASSLSAGNTIYF	TGTGCCAGCAGCTTATCGGCTGGAAACACCATATATTTT
TRBV10-2	TRBJ2-7	-	-	CASSGILLSSYEQYF	TGCGCCAGCAGTGGCATCCTCCTCAGCTCCTACGAGCAGTACTTC
TRBV20-1	TRBJ2-3	once	-	CSASLGLGDTQYF	TGCAGTGCTTCCTTAGGTTTGGGAGATACGCAGTATTTT
TRBV6-5	TRBJ1-6	-	TRBD1	CASSYGAGGNSPLHF	TGTGCCAGCAGTTACGGTGCAGGGGGTAATTCACCCCTCCACTTT
TRBV20-1	TRBJ2-7	-	TRBD2	CSADAGGPHEQYF	TGCAGTGCTGACGCGGGAGGGCCCCACGAGCAGTACTTC
TRBV20-1	TRBJ2-7	many	TRBD1	CSAFRTGLDEQYF	TGCAGTGCCTTTAGGACAGGTCTGGACGAGCAGTACTTC
TRBV3-1	TRBJ2-5	many	TRBD2	CASSQDFGGLQETQYF	TGTGCCAGCAGCCAAGATTTCGGGGGGTTACAAGAGACCCAGTACTTC
TRBV7-6	TRBJ2-2	many	TRBD2	CASSSPWASGGGGELFF	TGTGCCAGCAGCTCCCCCTGGGCTAGCGGGGGTGGCGGGGAGCTGTTTTTT
TRBV7-9	TRBJ1-5	many	-	CASSLGGGNQPQHF	TGTGCCAGCAGCTTAGGGGGGGGTAATCAGCCCCAGCATTTT
TRBV7-2	TRBJ1-1	-	-	CASSLDTEAFF	TGTGCCAGCAGCTTAGACACTGAAGCTTTCTTT
TRBV5-1	TRBJ1-2	few	-	CASSLAGGTGSRYTF	TGCGCCAGCAGCTTGGCCGGAGGCACAGGCTCTCGTTACACCTTC
TRBV6-5	TRBJ1-1	few	TRBD1	CASSKTGTGALNTEAFF	TGTGCCAGCAGTAAGACCGGGACAGGGGCCCTGAACACTGAAGCTTTCTTT
TRBV5-4	TRBJ1-1	-	-	CASSSYKTANTEAFF	TGTGCCAGCAGCTCATACAAGACAGCCAACACTGAAGCTTTCTTT
TRBV11-2	TRBJ1-4	many	-	CASSPTPGPEKLFF	TGTGCCAGCAGCCCCACCCCGGGACCTGAAAAACTGTTTTTT
TRBV14	TRBJ2-7	few	TRBD1	CASSPGTGGYEQYF	TGTGCCAGCAGTCCCGGGACAGGAGGATACGAGCAGTACTTC
TRBV10-3	TRBJ1-3	many	TRBD1	CAITSDRSGNTIYF	TGTGCCATCACCTCGGACAGGTCAGGAAACACCATATATTTT
TRBV7-9	TRBJ1-2	many	TRBD1	CASSLTGQGPYGYTF	TGTGCCAGCAGCCTCACGGGACAGGGTCCCTATGGCTACACCTTC
TRBV5-8	TRBJ1-5	-	-	CASSPTRGWSNQPQHF	TGTGCCAGCAGCCCGACAAGGGGCTGGAGCAATCAGCCCCAGCATTTT